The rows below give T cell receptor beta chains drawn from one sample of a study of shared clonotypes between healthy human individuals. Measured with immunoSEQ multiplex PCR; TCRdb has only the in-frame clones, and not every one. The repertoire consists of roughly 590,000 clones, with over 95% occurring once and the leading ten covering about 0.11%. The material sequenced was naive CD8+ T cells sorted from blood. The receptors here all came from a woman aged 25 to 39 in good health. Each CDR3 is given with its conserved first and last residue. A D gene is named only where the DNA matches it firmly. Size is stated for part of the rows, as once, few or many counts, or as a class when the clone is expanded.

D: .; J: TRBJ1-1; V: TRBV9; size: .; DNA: TGTGCCAGCAGCGCCCCAAACGGAGGCCCTGAAGCTTTCTTT; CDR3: CASSAPNGGPEAFF
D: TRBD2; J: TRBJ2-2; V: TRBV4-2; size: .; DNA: TGTGCCAGCAGCCAAGAGGGACTAGCGGGAGAGGGTTTCGCCGGGGAGCTGTTTTTT; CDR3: CASSQEGLAGEGFAGELFF
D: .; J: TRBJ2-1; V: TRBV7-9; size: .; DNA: TGTGCCAGCTCCCTGACAGAAATAAATGAGCAGTTCTTC; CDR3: CASSLTEINEQFF
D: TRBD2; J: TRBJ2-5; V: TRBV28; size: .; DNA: TGTGCCAGCAGACTAGCGGGAGAGGGCGAGACCCAGTACTTC; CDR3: CASRLAGEGETQYF
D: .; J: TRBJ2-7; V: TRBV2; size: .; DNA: TGTGCCAGCATTCTGGTACCTACGGGGGAGCAGTACTTC; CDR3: CASILVPTGEQYF
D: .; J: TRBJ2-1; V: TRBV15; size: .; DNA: TGTGCCACCAGCCCCAGGGAGGGGGAGAGGTACAATGAGCAGTTCTTC; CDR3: CATSPREGERYNEQFF
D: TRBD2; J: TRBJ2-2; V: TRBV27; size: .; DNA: TGTGCCAGCAGTTTCACTAGCGGGAGGGCCTGGGCCGGGGAGCTGTTTTTT; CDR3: CASSFTSGRAWAGELFF
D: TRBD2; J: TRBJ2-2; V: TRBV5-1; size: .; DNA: TGCGCCAGCAGCTTGGCCGGAACTAGCGGGATCGGGACCGGGGAGCTGTTTTTT; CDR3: CASSLAGTSGIGTGELFF
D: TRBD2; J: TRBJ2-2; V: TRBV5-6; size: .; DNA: TGTGCCAGCAGCCTACACCCGGGAGCGGGAGGAACCGGGGAGCTGTTTTTT; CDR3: CASSLHPGAGGTGELFF
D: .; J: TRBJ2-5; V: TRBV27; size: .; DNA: TGTGCCAGCAGTTCCATGGGGACTGCGGAGACCCAGTACTTC; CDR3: CASSSMGTAETQYF
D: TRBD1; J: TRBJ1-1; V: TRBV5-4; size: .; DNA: TGTGCCAGCAGCTGGACAGGGGGCAGCACTGAAGCTTTCTTT; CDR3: CASSWTGGSTEAFF
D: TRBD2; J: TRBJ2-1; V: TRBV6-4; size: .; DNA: TGTGCCAGCAGCGCGGGAGGACCCTACAATGAGCAGTTCTTC; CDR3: CASSAGGPYNEQFF
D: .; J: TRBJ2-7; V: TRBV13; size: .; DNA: TGTGCCAGCAGCTTGTCACAGCTTAATTACGAGCAGTACTTC; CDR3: CASSLSQLNYEQYF
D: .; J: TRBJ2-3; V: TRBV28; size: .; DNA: TGTGCCAGCAGCTCCCTAGGAGGGGGAAGCACAGATACGCAGTATTTT; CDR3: CASSSLGGGSTDTQYF
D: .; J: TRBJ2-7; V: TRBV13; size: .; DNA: TGTGCCAGCAGCAACGCGAACTCCTACGAGCAGTACTTC; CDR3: CASSNANSYEQYF
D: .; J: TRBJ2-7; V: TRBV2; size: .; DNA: TGTGCCAGCAGTGAAGTATCGTTCAGTTACTACGAGCAGTACTTC; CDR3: CASSEVSFSYYEQYF
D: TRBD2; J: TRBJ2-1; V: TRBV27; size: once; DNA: TGTGCCAGCAGAAGACTAGCGGATTACAATGAGCAGTTCTTC; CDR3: CASRRLADYNEQFF
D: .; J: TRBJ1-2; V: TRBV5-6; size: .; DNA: TGTGCCAGCAGCTTGGCGTTGCAGGACTATGGCTACACCTTC; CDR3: CASSLALQDYGYTF
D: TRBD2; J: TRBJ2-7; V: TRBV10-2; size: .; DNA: TGCGCCAGCAGTGAACTAGCGAACTACGAGCAGTACTTC; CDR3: CASSELANYEQYF
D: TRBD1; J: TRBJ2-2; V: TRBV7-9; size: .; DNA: TGTGCCAGCAGCCCCGTGGACAGGGTTGGAGCCGGGGAGCTGTTTTTT; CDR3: CASSPVDRVGAGELFF
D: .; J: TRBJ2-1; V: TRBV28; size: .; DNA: TGTGCCAGCAGTTTCCGCCTCAATGAGCAGTTCTTC; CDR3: CASSFRLNEQFF
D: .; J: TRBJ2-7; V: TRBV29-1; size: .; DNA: TGCAGCGCCATATCCTCCTACGAGCAGTACTTC; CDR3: CSAISSYEQYF
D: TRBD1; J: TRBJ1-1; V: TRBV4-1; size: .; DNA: TGCGCCAGCAGCCATCAGGGGGGATTGAACACTGAAGCTTTCTTT; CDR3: CASSHQGGLNTEAFF
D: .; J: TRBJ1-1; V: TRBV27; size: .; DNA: TGTGCCAGCAGTTTAGGAGGGAGCACTGAAGCTTTCTTT; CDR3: CASSLGGSTEAFF
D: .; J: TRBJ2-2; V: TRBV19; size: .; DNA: TGTGCCAGTAGTATCTTAGGGTCCTCCGGGGAGCTGTTTTTT; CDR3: CASSILGSSGELFF
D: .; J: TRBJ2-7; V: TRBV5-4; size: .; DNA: TGTGCCAGCAGTCAAGGAGGGTATGGCGAGCAGTACTTC; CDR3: CASSQGGYGEQYF
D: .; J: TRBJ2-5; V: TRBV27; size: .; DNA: TGTGCCAGCAGTTTAAGTCTCGGTCTAGCGAGAGAGACCCAGTACTTC; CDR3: CASSLSLGLARETQYF
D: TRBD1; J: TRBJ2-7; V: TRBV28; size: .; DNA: TGTGCCAGCAGTGGGACAGGGAGGGGATCTGGCGAGCAGTACTTC; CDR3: CASSGTGRGSGEQYF
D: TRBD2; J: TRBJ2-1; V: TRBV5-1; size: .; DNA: TGCGCCAGCCGGGGGGAACTAGCGGTCTACAATGAGCAGTTCTTC; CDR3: CASRGELAVYNEQFF
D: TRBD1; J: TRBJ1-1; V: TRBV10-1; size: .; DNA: TGCGCCAGCAGATTACCGGGACAGGGGGCTCATGGCACTGAAGCTTTCTTT; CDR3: CASRLPGQGAHGTEAFF
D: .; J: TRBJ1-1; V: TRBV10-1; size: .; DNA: TGCGCCAGCAGTGATACAGGGAACACTGAAGCTTTCTTT; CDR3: CASSDTGNTEAFF
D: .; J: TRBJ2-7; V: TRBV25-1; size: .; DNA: TGTGCCAGCAGTGATAGCGCCGGGACTTACGAGCAGTACTTC; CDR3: CASSDSAGTYEQYF
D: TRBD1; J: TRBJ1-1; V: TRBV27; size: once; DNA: TGTGCCAGCAGTTCACCGGGACAGAAACTAAGAGAAGCTTTCTTT; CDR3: CASSSPGQKLREAFF
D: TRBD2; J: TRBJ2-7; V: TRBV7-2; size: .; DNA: TGTGCCAGCAGCTTATGGACTAGCGGGCCCCGGAGCTCCTACGAGCAGTACTTC; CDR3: CASSLWTSGPRSSYEQYF
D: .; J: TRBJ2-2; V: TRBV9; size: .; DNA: TGTGCCAGCAGCGACACCGGGGAGCTGTTTTTT; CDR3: CASSDTGELFF
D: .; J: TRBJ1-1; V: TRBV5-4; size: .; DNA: TGTGCCAGCAGCTTGATGGGGAGTTATCCTGAAGCTTTCTTT; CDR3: CASSLMGSYPEAFF
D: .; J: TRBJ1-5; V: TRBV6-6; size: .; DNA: TGTGCCAGCAGCGTGGGACTGGACCAGCCCCAGCATTTT; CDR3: CASSVGLDQPQHF
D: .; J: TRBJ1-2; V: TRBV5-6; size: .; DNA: TGTGCCAGCAGCTCCCTGGACTATGGCTACACCTTC; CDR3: CASSSLDYGYTF
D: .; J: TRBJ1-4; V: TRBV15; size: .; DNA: TGTGCCACCAGCAGAGATAGGGGACCAGGTGAAAAACTGTTTTTT; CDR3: CATSRDRGPGEKLFF
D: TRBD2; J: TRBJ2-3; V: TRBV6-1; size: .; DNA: TGTGCCAGCAGTGAACTGATGGTTAGCGGGTACACAGATACGCAGTATTTT; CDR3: CASSELMVSGYTDTQYF
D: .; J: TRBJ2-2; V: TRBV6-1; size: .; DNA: TGTGCCAGCAGTACTACAGGGCTACCGCCCGGGGAGCTGTTTTTT; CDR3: CASSTTGLPPGELFF
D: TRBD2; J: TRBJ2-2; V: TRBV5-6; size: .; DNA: TGTGCCAGCAGCTTGTGGCTAGCGGGAGAGGGGGAGCTGTTTTTT; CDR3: CASSLWLAGEGELFF
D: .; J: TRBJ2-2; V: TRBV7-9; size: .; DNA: TGTGCCAGCAGCCCACCAACGGGGAAAACCGGGGAGCTGTTTTTT; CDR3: CASSPPTGKTGELFF
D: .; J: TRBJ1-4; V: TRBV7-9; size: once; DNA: TGTGCCAGCAGGCGAATCGATGAAAAACTGTTTTTT; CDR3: CASRRIDEKLFF
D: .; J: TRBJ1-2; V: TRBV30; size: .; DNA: TGTGCCTGGAGCACAGGGCTTGGCTACACCTTC; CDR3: CAWSTGLGYTF
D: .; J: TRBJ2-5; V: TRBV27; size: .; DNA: TGTGCCAGCAGCCGGGGCGACCGAGGACAAGAGACCCAGTACTTC; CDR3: CASSRGDRGQETQYF
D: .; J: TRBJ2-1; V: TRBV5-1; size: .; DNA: TGCGCCAGCAGCTTGGTTCCTTGGAAGACATACAATGAGCAGTTCTTC; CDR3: CASSLVPWKTYNEQFF
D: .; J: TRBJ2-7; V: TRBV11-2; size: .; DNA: TGTGCCAGCAGCCCTTGGGAGCGGACCCCACAATTCTACGAGCAGTACTTC; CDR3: CASSPWERTPQFYEQYF
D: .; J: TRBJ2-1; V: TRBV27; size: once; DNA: TGTGCCAGCAGTTTCGGGGCCACCTCCTACAATGAGCAGTTCTTC; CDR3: CASSFGATSYNEQFF